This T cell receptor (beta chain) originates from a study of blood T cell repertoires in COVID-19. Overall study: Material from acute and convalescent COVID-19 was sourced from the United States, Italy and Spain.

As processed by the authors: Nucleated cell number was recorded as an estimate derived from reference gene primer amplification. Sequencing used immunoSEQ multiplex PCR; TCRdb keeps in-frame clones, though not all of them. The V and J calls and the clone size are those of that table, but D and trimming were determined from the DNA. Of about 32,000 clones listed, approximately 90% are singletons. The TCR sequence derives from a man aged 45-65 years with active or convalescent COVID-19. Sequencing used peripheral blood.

This CDR3 reads CASSLARDSALNEKLFF. The CDR3 bases are TGTGCCAGCAGCTTAGCCCGGGACAGTGCCCTTAATGAAAAACTGTTTTTT. The V gene is TRBV7-8, the J gene TRBJ1-4; 7 nucleotides line up with TRBD1. The CDR3 totals 17 residues. After removal of 0 bases from V and 4 bases from J, the junction contained 8 bases not matched to a gene. The germline V gene encodes CDR1 SGHVS and CDR2 FQNEAQ.